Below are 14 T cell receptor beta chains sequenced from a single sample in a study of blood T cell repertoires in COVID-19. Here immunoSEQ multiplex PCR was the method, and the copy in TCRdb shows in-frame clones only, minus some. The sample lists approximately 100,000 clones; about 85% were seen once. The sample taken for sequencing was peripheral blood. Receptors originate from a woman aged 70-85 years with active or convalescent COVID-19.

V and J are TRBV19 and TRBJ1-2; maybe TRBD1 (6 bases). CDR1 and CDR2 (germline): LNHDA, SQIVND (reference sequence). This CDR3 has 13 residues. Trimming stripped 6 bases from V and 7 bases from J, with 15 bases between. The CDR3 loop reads CASRNQQGRGYTF. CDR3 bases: TGTGCCAGTAGAAACCAACAGGGACGTGGCTACACCTTC.

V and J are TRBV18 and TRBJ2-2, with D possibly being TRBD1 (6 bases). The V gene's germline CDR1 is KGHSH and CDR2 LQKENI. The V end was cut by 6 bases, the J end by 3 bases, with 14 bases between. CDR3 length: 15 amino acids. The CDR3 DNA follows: TGTGCCAGCTCCTTCAACAGGGTCGACACCGGGGAGCTGTTTTTT. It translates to CASSFNRVDTGELFF.

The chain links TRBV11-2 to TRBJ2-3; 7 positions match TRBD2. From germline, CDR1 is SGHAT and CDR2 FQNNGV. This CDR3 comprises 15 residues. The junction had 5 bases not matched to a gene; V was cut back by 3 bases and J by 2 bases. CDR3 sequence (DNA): TGTGCCAGCAGCTTTGTCGGGGGGTCCACAGATACGCAGTATTTT. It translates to CASSFVGGSTDTQYF. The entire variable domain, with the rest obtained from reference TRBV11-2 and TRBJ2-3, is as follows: EAGVAQSPRYKIIEKRQSVAFWCNPISGHATLYWYQQILGQGPKLLIQFQNNGVVDDSQLPKDRFSAERLKGVDSTLKIQPAKLEDSAVYLCASSFVGGSTDTQYFGPGTRLTVL.

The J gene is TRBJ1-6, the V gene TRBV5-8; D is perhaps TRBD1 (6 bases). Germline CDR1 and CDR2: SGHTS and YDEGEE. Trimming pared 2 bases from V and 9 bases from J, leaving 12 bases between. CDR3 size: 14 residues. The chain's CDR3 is CASSFGGRSSPLHF. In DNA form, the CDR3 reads TGTGCCAGCAGCTTCGGGGGGCGAAGTTCACCCCTCCACTTT.

Here the CDR3 reads CASSETRSYEQYF. CDR3 sequence (DNA): TGTGCCAGCAGTGAGACTCGGTCCTACGAGCAGTACTTC. The V and J genes are TRBV7-8 and TRBJ2-7; D not resolved. Germline V CDR1 and CDR2: SGHVS, FQNEAQ. This CDR3 region has 13 residues. Trimming shortened V by 6 bases and J by 1 base, and 10 bases separated the two germline ends.

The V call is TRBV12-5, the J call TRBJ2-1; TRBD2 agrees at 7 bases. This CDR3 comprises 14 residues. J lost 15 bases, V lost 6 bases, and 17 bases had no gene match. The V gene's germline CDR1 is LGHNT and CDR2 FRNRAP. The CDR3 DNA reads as TGTGCTAGTGGCGATCAGCGGGACCCCTATTTCCCGTTCTTC. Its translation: CASGDQRDPYFPFF.

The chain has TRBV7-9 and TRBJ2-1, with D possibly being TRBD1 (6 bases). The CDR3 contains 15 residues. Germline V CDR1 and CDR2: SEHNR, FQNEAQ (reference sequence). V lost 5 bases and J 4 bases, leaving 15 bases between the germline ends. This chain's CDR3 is CASSVFQGIYNEQFF. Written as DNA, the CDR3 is TGTGCCAGCAGCGTCTTCCAGGGGATTTACAATGAGCAGTTCTTC.

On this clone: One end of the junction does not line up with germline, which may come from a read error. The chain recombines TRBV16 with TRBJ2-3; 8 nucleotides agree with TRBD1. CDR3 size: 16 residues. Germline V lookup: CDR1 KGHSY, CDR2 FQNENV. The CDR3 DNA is TGTGCCGGCAGCCAATTGGTGGACAGGGGCACAGATACGCAGTATTTT. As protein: CAGSQLVDRGTDTQYF. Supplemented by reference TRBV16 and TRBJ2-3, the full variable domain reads GEEVAQTPKHLVRGEGQKAKLYCAPIKGHSYVFWYQQVLKNEFKFLISFQNENVFDETGMPKERFSAKCLPNSPCSLEIQATKLEDSAVYFCAGSQLVDRGTDTQYFGPGTRLTVL.

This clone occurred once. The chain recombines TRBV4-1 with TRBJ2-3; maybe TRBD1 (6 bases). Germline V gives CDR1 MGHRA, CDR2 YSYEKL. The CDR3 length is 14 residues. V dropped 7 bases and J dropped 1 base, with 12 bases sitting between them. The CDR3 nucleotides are TGCGCCAGCAAGGTCCCAGGGGGCACAGATACGCAGTATTTT. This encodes CASKVPGGTDTQYF.

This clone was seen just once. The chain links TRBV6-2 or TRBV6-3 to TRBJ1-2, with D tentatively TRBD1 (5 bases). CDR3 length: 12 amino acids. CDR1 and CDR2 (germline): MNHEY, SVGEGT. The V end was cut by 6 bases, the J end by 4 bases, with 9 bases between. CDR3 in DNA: TGTGCCAGCAGCACGGACATCTATGGCTACACCTTC. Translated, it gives CASSTDIYGYTF.

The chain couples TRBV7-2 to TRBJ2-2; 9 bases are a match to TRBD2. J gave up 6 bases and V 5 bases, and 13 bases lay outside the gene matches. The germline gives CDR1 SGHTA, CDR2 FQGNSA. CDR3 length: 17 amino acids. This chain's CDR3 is CASSPTASSGVSGELFF. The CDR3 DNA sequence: TGTGCCAGCAGCCCCACGGCCTCTAGCGGGGTCTCCGGGGAGCTGTTTTTT.

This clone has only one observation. CDR3 in amino acids: CASSPRDRKNEQYF. The CDR3 region has the DNA TGTGCCAGTAGTCCCCGGGACAGAAAAAACGAGCAGTACTTC. The V call is TRBV19, the J call TRBJ2-7; TRBD1 matches 7 bases. Germline CDR1 LNHDA, CDR2 SQIVND (reference sequence). With V trimmed by 5 bases and J by 5 bases, 9 bases remained unmatched. The length of the CDR3 is 14 residues.

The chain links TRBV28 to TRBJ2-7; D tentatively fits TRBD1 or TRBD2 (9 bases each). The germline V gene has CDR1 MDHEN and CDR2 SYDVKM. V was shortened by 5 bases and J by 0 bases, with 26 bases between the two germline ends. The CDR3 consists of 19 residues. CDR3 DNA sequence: TGTGCCAGCAGTCTCGACAGGGGGTGGCCTAGCGGGGACTCCTACGAGCAGTACTTC. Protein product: CASSLDRGWPSGDSYEQYF.

The chain's CDR3 is CASTVGRGGSTDTQYF. DNA for the CDR3: TGTGCCAGCACCGTAGGGAGGGGGGGCAGCACAGATACGCAGTATTTT. The J gene is TRBJ2-3, the V gene TRBV2, with a possible D match to TRBD2 (7 bases). Germline V gives CDR1 SNHLY, CDR2 FYNNEI. The CDR3 is 16 residues long. Trimming cost V 7 bases and J 0 bases, with 17 bases left between them.